The present TCR beta chain was sequenced within a study of beta chain features in type 1 diabetes (dated by TCRdb to 2017 to 2018). Notes on the research overall: Patients and healthy donors did not differ in mean age, gender distribution, total cell number or subset yield. A total of under 140,000,000 sorted cells were examined across all samples, and the number of cells per subset was strongly correlated with RNA yield. In the study, recently diagnosed type 1 diabetes patients and matched healthy donors were compared on the TCRB repertoires of their sorted circulating CD4+ T cell subsets. Regulatory and stem cell-like memory subsets were obtained from only 8 patients and roughly eight healthy donors, while naive and central memory subsets were obtained from all 30 or so donors. Study-wide conclusions, independent of this receptor: In all four CD4+ subsets, TCRB CDR3 length was moderately but significantly shorter in type 1 diabetes patients. HLA sub-analyses involved small numbers of individuals, so any influence of HLA type on TCRB rearrangement remained unresolved. At VDJ recombination sites, type 1 diabetes patients had fewer insertions and more deleted nucleotides, which implies abnormalities in thymic rearrangement. Because cDNA was sequenced instead of genomic DNA, activated cells with high expression could be over-represented, although the groups did not differ in activation or CD3 levels. Shorter templates might be favored by PCR, yet because patient and control samples were amplified and corrected together, any such skew would affect both groups equally. Naive, central memory and regulatory TCRB repertoires appeared to be more alike among patients than among healthy donors.

The entire isolated RNA was reverse transcribed using the High Capacity cDNA Reverse Transcription Kit, and thus expressed TCRB transcripts were sequenced. Deep immunoSEQ sequencing was applied to naive, central memory and regulatory T cell samples, giving an average of about 3.57 million total reads per sample. Sorted cells were lysed in RLT buffer and RNA was extracted with DNase-treated RNeasy Micro or Mini kits, depending on cell number. Each cell subset was processed separately to prevent cross-contamination, with patient and healthy donor samples processed together. TCRB sequences were amplified from cDNA with the immunoSEQ multiplex PCR, producing 87-bp fragments spanning the CDR3 region. The amplicons were sequenced using the Illumina HiSeq platform. In the authors' own workflow: Synthetic template baselines were used to correct PCR bias computationally, reads within Hamming distance 2 were collapsed, and singletons that could not be merged were discarded. By aligning reads against IMGT, V, D and J genes, CDR3 length, and insertions or deletions at six rearrangement sites were assigned. Within each subset, clonotype counts were normalized to sorted cell number, and only after that were true diversity and Gini coefficients computed with the tcR R package. The overlap coefficient, calculated on TCRB nucleotide sequences, was used to quantify repertoire sharing. TCRdb provides this immuneACCESS table in a form limited to in-frame rearrangements. Some clones are lacking; in checked studies, under half of them reflect an unresolved V gene, and why the rest are absent is not known. That table furnishes V, J and clone size, whereas the DNA furnished D and trimming. In this sample the table shows 50,000 to 70,000 clones, around half of which occur a single time. Around 2.5% of the sample is in the top ten clones.

Based on the germline V gene, the CDR1 and CDR2 sequences are MGHRA and YSYEKL. Reading from cysteine to phenylalanine, the CDR3 counts 13 amino acids. The DNA shown is the 39-base CDR3, in frame from base 1. V loses 4 bases, J loses 3 bases, and the germline ends lie 9 bases apart. A single peripheral blood draw of around 0.11 L on average was collected from each donor into heparinised tubes. Naive, central memory, regulatory and stem cell-like memory CD4+ T cells were sorted on a BD FACSAria II using a panel including CD45RO, CCR7, CD25, CD127, CD95 and CD27. A purity above 95% was achieved for all sorted populations. PBMCs were isolated immediately by Lymphoprep density gradient centrifugation and stained directly without culture. To minimize batch effects, samples were stained and sorted in pairs, one healthy donor with one patient per experiment. Of note for this clone: Its binding antigen is unknown. Base qualities are not at hand, and no much larger clone is one base apart.

The sequence was obtained from a woman in her thirties or forties with type 1 diabetes. The chain couples TRBV4-1 to TRBJ1-1, with the D gene not confidently named. Sequenced input: Tregs from blood. Per the publication, the cell subset or site label means: regulatory CD4+ T cells. The CDR3 in this case is CASSRSGDTEAFF. DNA sequence: TGCGCCAGCAGCCGGTCGGGTGACACTGAAGCTTTCTTT.